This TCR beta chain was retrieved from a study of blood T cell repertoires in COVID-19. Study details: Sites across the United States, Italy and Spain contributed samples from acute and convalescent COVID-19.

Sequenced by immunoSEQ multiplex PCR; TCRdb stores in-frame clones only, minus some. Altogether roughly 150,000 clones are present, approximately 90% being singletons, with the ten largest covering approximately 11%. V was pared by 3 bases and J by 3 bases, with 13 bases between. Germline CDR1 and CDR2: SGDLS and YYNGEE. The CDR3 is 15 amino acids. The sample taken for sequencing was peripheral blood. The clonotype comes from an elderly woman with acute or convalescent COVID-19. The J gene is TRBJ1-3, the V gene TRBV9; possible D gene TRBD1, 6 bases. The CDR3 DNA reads TGTGCCAGCAGCGCACAGGGATTCTATGGAAACACCATATATTTT. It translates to CASSAQGFYGNTIYF.